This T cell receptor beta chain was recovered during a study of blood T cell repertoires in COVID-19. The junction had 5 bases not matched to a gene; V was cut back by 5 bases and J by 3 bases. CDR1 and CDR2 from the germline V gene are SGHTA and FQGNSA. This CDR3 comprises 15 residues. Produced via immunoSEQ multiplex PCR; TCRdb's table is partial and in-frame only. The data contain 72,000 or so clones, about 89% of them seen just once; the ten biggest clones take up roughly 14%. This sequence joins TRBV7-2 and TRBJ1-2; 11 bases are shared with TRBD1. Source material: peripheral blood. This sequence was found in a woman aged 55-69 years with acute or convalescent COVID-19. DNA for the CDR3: TGTGCCAGCAGCCGCGAGGGACAGGGGGACTATGGCTACACCTTC. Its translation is CASSREGQGDYGYTF.